This TCR beta chain was documented in a study of blood T cell repertoires in COVID-19. This clone has just one count. Seattle enrolled patients during active infection and tracked them longitudinally. With 5 bases clipped from V and 10 bases from J, the junction kept 6 bases outside the gene matches. Germline CDR1 and CDR2: SGHTA and FQGTGA. This CDR3 region has 14 residues. TCRdb keeps only in-frame clones here, not all; method: immunoSEQ multiplex PCR. The repertoire has approximately 200,000 clones, about 80% of them found once; the top ten carry about 8.3%. Sequencing was performed on peripheral blood. The receptor comes from a woman aged 80 or over with COVID-19, enrolled during active disease. This chain links TRBV7-3 with TRBJ2-1, with TRBD2 identical over 12 bases. This chain's CDR3 is CASSPGLAGTEQFF. CDR3 coding DNA: TGTGCCAGCAGCCCCGGACTAGCGGGAACCGAGCAGTTCTTC.